These 3 T cell receptor beta chains were all obtained from the same sample, sequenced in a study of T-cell reconstitution after alpha-beta-depleted transplantation in children. The authors prepared the TCRbeta library with unique molecular identifiers. TCRdb reprocessed the PCR reads via MiXCR and lists one record per CDR3 protein. The sample includes approximately 300,000 distinct CDR3 sequences, 11% of them seen just once. The specimen was peripheral blood, collected 180 days after TCRalphabeta/CD19-depleted stem cell transplant. Source of these receptors: a male patient aged 2-10 years who had a stem cell transplant for chronic granulomatous disease, so the T cells may come from the graft donor.

Many counts were recorded for this clonotype. Written as DNA, the CDR3 is TGCTCAGAAGGACCCCCACAGAACACTGAAGCTTTCTTT. Translated, it gives CSEGPPQNTEAFF. The chain uses TRBV20-1 and TRBJ1-1; no clear D. This CDR3 is 13 amino acids long. Germline CDR1 reads DFQATT; CDR2 reads SNEGSKA (reference sequence).

This clonotype was found many times. Here the CDR3 DNA reads TGTGCCAGCACCGGGCAGGTGCACCTAGCGGGCGTAACCGGGGAGCTGTTTTTT. It codes for CASTGQVHLAGVTGELFF. The V gene is TRBV6-1, the J gene TRBJ2-2; TRBD2 matches 8 bases. The CDR3 runs to 18 residues. After removal of 7 bases from V and 5 bases from J, the junction contained 18 bases not matched to a gene. Germline lookup yields CDR1 MNHNS and CDR2 SASEGT.

This clonotype was recorded at least ten times. The chain combines TRBV24-1 with TRBJ1-2; the D gene is possibly TRBD1 (6 bases). This CDR3 contains 16 residues. In germline, CDR1 is KGHDR, CDR2 SFDVKD. V shed 9 bases and J shed 4 bases, with 23 bases lying between them. CDR3 amino acids: CATRGFGGGGSYGYTF. The DNA of the CDR3 is TGTGCCACCCGGGGTTTTGGAGGAGGGGGGAGCTATGGCTACACCTTC.